This T cell receptor (beta chain) appears in the sequencing data of a study of T cells of healthy individuals. This clonotype was observed a handful of times. Germline assignment: CDR1 SGHVS and CDR2 FQNEAQ. The CDR3 runs 16 residues. Trimming removed 0 bases from V and 4 bases from J; junction bases left unmatched: 6. TCRdb reanalysed the 5' RACE reads using MiXCR and keeps one entry per CDR3 protein. The profile covers some 39,000 distinct CDR3 sequences, with 4.5% appearing a single time and about 10% taken by the ten largest. This chain joins TRBV7-8 and TRBJ2-1; 7 bases are shared with TRBD2. The receptor comes from a human donor in good health. The CDR3 sequence: CASSLAPSGSYNEQFF. For the CDR3, the DNA is TGTGCCAGCAGCTTAGCGCCTAGCGGCTCATACAATGAGCAGTTCTTC.